One and the same sample provided the 16 T cell receptor beta chains below, sequenced in a study of T-cell reconstitution after alpha-beta-depleted transplantation in children. Preparation of the TCRbeta library was carried out with unique molecular identifiers. TCRdb redid the calling of the PCR reads with MiXCR, one entry per CDR3 protein. The repertoire holds about 610,000 distinct CDR3 sequences, with over 9.5% as singletons. Source: PBMCs from the stem cell graft donor, taken from the stem cell graft. The receptors were gathered from a human donor who donated a stem cell graft to a child with acute myeloid leukemia.

The gene calls are TRBV19 and TRBJ1-2, with 7 nucleotides matching TRBD1. With 5 bases clipped from V and 2 bases from J, the junction kept 8 bases outside the gene matches. The CDR3 is 15 amino acids. Per the germline V gene, CDR1 is LNHDA and CDR2 is SQIVND (reference sequence). The CDR3 region is CASSLPGQKNYGYTF. DNA of the CDR3: TGTGCCAGTAGTCTTCCGGGACAGAAGAACTATGGCTACACCTTC. Full variable domain (remainder filled in from reference TRBV19 and TRBJ1-2): DGGITQSPKYLFRKEGQNVTLSCEQNLNHDAMYWYRQDPGQGLRLIYYSQIVNDFQKGDIAEGYSVSREKKESFPLTVTSAQKNPTAFYLCASSLPGQKNYGYTFGSGTRLTVV.

The J gene is TRBJ2-7, the V gene TRBV4-2; perhaps TRBD2 as D (6 bases). The CDR3 is made up of 16 amino acids. Trimming took off 0 bases at V and 2 bases at J, with 14 bases between the two ends. Germline V CDR1 and CDR2: LGHNA, YNFKEQ. In DNA form, the CDR3 reads TGTGCCAGCAGCCAAGATTTGGCGGGACCCCCCTACGAGCAGTACTTC. It specifies CASSQDLAGPPYEQYF.

As regards this clonotype: Since a much larger clone is just one base distant, this may be a read error. The chain joins TRBV29-1 to TRBJ1-4, with a weak D call TRBD1 (5 bases). Germline CDR1 is SQVTM and CDR2 is ANQGSEA. There are 13 residues in the CDR3. The CDR3 DNA reads as TGCAGCGTTGATAAGGGTTCGGGGGAAAAACTGTTGTTT. It yields the protein CSVDKGSGEKLLF.

This clonotype appeared many times. The CDR3 sequence is CSVEGASGRTYNEQFF. For the CDR3, the DNA is TGCAGCGTTGAAGGGGCGAGCGGGAGGACCTACAATGAGCAGTTCTTC. The V and J genes are TRBV29-1 and TRBJ2-1, with 9 bases lining up with TRBD2. The CDR3 spans 16 residues. Trimming at V came to 1 base and at J to 2 bases, leaving 6 bases not matched to a gene. CDR1 and CDR2 (germline): SQVTM, ANQGSEA.

This sequence joins TRBV7-2 and TRBJ2-1; 10 bases are a match to TRBD2. From germline, CDR1 is SGHTA and CDR2 FQGNSA. Germline trimming cut 2 bases from V and 1 base from J; bases unmatched to any gene: 11. The CDR3 length is 19 residues. The CDR3 DNA reads as TGTGCCAGCAGCTTACGCCTAGCGGGAGCGATAAGGTCCTACAATGAGCAGTTCTTC. It is translated as CASSLRLAGAIRSYNEQFF.

This clonotype was seen more than once but under ten times. This chain connects TRBV7-8 to TRBJ2-7; 12 bases fit TRBD2. The CDR3 is 17 amino acids. The V and J ends lost 4 bases and 4 bases, in that order; junction bases with no gene match: 11. Germline V gene lookup returns CDR1 SGHVS and CDR2 FQNEAQ. The CDR3 sequence is CASSSPSTSGSRYEQYF. The CDR3 DNA reads as TGTGCCAGCAGCTCCCCCTCGACTAGCGGGAGTCGGTACGAGCAGTACTTC.

The chain has TRBV24-1 and TRBJ2-2, with 8 bases fitting TRBD2. V was pared by 5 bases and J by 5 bases, with 6 bases of the junction left unmatched. In germline, CDR1 is KGHDR, CDR2 SFDVKD. The CDR3 sequence is 15 residues long. The CDR3 protein is CATSGEASGTGELFF. The CDR3 DNA reads TGTGCCACCAGTGGAGAAGCTAGCGGGACCGGGGAGCTGTTTTTT.

The sample holds many counts of this clonotype. Written as DNA, the CDR3 is TGTGCCAGCAGCCATCGGCTAGTAAATGAGCAGTTCTTC. Encoded protein: CASSHRLVNEQFF. This rearrangement joins TRBV14 to TRBJ2-1; D gene unclear. Trimming left V 3 bases short and J 7 bases short, with 10 bases between. The CDR3 covers 13 residues. Germline CDR1 and CDR2: SGHDN and FVKESK.

This clonotype was found a few times. The J gene is TRBJ2-1, the V gene TRBV14, with D unresolved. CDR1 and CDR2 from the germline V gene are SGHDN and FVKESK. V was pared by 2 bases and J by 8 bases, with 13 bases between. The CDR3 is 14 amino acids. CDR3 residues: CASSQRPSPYEQFF. The CDR3 nucleotides read TGTGCCAGCAGCCAAAGACCCTCACCCTATGAGCAGTTCTTC.

There are many counts of this clonotype. Germline is not matched at one junction end, which may reflect a read error. The CDR3 DNA follows: TGTGCCAGCAGCTCTCTAGCGGCGACTCGTTTC. This codes for CASSSLAATRF. The chain joins TRBV12-3 or TRBV12-4 to TRBJ2-1, with 7 positions matching TRBD2. There are 11 residues in the CDR3.

This clonotype has a count of ten or more. This chain links TRBV3-1 with TRBJ1-2; D is unresolved. The V end was cut by 7 bases, the J end by 2 bases, with 8 bases between. CDR1 is LGHDT, CDR2 YNNKEL, per germline (reference sequence). The CDR3 has 12 amino acids. CDR3 sequence (DNA): TGTGCCAGCAATACCGGGAACTATGGCTACACCTTC. This sequence encodes CASNTGNYGYTF.

This chain connects TRBV3-1 to TRBJ1-5, with 9 bases matching TRBD1. CDR3 length: 15 amino acids. With 1 base clipped from V and 9 bases from J, the junction kept 7 bases outside the gene matches. The germline gives CDR1 LGHDT, CDR2 YNNKEL (reference sequence). The CDR3 DNA reads as TGTGCCAGCAGCCAAGCCGGGACAGGGATATCGCCCCAGCATTTT. Translated: CASSQAGTGISPQHF.

This clonotype was found a few times. The J gene is TRBJ1-3, the V gene TRBV7-6, with 9 bases aligning to TRBD1. The V gene end was trimmed by 3 bases and the J gene end by 3 bases; junction bases not matched to a gene: 9. The CDR3 extends over 17 amino acids. CDR1 and CDR2 from the germline V gene are SGHVS and FNYEAQ. Here the CDR3 DNA reads TGTGCCAGCAGCTTGGCCGGACAGGGGTTCGGTGGAAACACCATATATTTT. Its translation is CASSLAGQGFGGNTIYF. The full variable domain, with the rest looked up from reference TRBV7-6 and TRBJ1-3, is GAGVSQSPRYKVTKRGQDVALRCDPISGHVSLYWYRQALGQGPEFLTYFNYEAQQDKSGLPNDRFSAERPEGSISTLTIQRTEQRDSAMYRCASSLAGQGFGGNTIYFGEGSWLTVV.

V usage is TRBV27 and J usage is TRBJ1-1, with D unresolved. The CDR3 contains 15 residues. The ends were cut back, 9 bases at V and 1 base at J, with 18 bases in the middle. Germline V CDR1 and CDR2: MNHEY, SMNVEV (reference sequence). Here the CDR3 reads CASQTAPSRNTEAFF. The CDR3, as DNA: TGTGCCAGTCAGACGGCTCCGTCCAGGAACACTGAAGCTTTCTTT.

This clonotype has more than one count but fewer than ten. The chain couples TRBV7-3 to TRBJ2-1, with D unresolved. The germline V gene encodes CDR1 SGHTA and CDR2 FQGTGA. Trimming removed 2 bases at V and 9 bases at J, with 17 bases between. CDR3 size: 15 residues. The CDR3 here is CASSLVRAGVREQFF. The CDR3, as DNA: TGTGCCAGCAGCTTAGTTCGGGCTGGGGTTCGTGAGCAGTTCTTC.

This clonotype was recorded many times. This sequence joins TRBV2 and TRBJ2-1; 10 bases are shared with TRBD2. The CDR3 is made up of 15 amino acids. Germline V gives CDR1 SNHLY, CDR2 FYNNEI. V lost 3 bases, J lost 10 bases, and 9 bases stayed unmatched. The CDR3 loop is CASSEWLAGEREQFF. CDR3 sequence (DNA): TGTGCCAGCAGTGAGTGGCTAGCGGGAGAGAGGGAGCAGTTCTTC.